This T cell receptor (beta chain) stems from a study of T cell changes during pregnancy in multiple sclerosis (dated by TCRdb to about 2019). Study-level background: Changes in the T cell repertoire over the course of pregnancy were examined in this study in women with multiple sclerosis.

The library was built by means of the immunoSEQ multiplex PCR assay. Not all clones reach the TCRdb copy of this immuneACCESS table, which keeps in-frame sequences only. Checked studies attribute under half of the gap to unresolved V genes and leave the rest unexplained. In this sample the table shows some 37,000 clones, about 90% of which occur a single time. The top ten constitute 0.35% to 0.45% of the sample. As concerns this clone: Its cognate antigen has yet to be identified. No clone much larger than this one lies a single base away; base qualities are absent.

Taken from the germline V gene, the CDR1 and CDR2 loops are MNHNS and SASEGT. The CDR3 sequence holds 15 residues, the cysteine and phenylalanine included. Of all the DNA, just the CDR3 is kept, 45 bases in frame from base 1. Cut back by 3 bases and 5 bases, the V and J ends lie 16 bases apart. The sequences come from CD4+ T cells from peripheral blood mononuclear cells, collected after pregnancy. The chain is assembled from TRBV6-1 and TRBJ2-5, and perhaps TRBD1 as D gene, on 5 matching bases. The source is a female donor in good health, enrolled as a control in a pregnancy study. The nucleotide sequence is given as TGTGCCAGCAGTGAGAACATTGGGGCGCGGGAGACCCAGTACTTC. Translation gives CASSENIGARETQYF.